This T cell receptor beta chain was sequenced for a study of cytomegalovirus exposure and HLA in healthy donors. For the study at large: The Caucasian-associated ancestry cluster held 65% to 90% of some 420 genotyped donors. General study points: In vitro checks showed that a few CMV-associated chains really do target CMV antigens.

Primers for the PCR totalled 60 Vbeta and 13 Jbeta. TCRdb's copy holds only in-frame clones and misses some; the assay was immunoSEQ multiplex PCR. The sample contains 110,000 or so clones, under 85% of which appear only once. As to this clone: The antigen is undetermined. The same CDR3 can be traced to other DNA sequences in this sample.

Trimming at V came to 4 bases and at J to 7 bases, leaving 1 base not matched to a gene. This CDR3 spans 13 amino acids. Germline CDR1 is LNHDA and CDR2 is SQIVND (reference sequence). Sequencing used PBMCs. The TCR sequence derives from a man aged 18 to 30 in good health and CMV-seropositive. V is TRBV19 and J is TRBJ1-6; 7 bases match TRBD1. The CDR3 DNA is TGTGCCAGTAGTAACAGGGGAAATTCACCCCTCCACTTT. This translates into CASSNRGNSPLHF.